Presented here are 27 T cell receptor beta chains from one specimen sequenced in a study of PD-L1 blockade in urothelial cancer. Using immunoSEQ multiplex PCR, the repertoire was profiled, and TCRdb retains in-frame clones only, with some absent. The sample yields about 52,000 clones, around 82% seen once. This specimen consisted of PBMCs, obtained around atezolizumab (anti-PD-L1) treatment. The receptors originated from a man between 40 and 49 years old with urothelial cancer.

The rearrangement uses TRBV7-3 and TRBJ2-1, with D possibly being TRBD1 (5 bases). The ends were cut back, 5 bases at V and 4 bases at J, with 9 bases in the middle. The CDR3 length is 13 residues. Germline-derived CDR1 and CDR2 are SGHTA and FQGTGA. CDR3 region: CASSTTAYNEQFF. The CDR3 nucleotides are TGTGCCAGCAGCACGACAGCTTACAATGAGCAGTTCTTC.

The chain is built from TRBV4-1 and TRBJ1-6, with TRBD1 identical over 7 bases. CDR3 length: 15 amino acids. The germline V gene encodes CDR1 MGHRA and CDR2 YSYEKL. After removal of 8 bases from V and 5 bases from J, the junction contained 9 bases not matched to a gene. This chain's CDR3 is CASQLGQANNSPLHF. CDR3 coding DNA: TGCGCCAGCCAACTCGGACAGGCTAATAATTCACCCCTCCACTTT.

CDR3 DNA: TGTGCCAGCAGCACGTCTACGGCGGGATTCACTGAAGCTTTCTTT. It encodes CASSTSTAGFTEAFF. The V and J genes are TRBV7-2 and TRBJ1-1, with D unresolved. V was clipped by 5 bases and J by 4 bases, with 17 bases between them. The CDR3 consists of 15 residues. CDR1 and CDR2 (germline): SGHTA, FQGNSA.

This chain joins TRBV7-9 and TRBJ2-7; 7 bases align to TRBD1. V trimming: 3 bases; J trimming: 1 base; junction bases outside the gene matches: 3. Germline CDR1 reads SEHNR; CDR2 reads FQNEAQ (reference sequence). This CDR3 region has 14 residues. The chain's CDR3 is CASSFIQGSYEQYF. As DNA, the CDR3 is TGTGCCAGCAGCTTTATACAGGGGTCCTACGAGCAGTACTTC.

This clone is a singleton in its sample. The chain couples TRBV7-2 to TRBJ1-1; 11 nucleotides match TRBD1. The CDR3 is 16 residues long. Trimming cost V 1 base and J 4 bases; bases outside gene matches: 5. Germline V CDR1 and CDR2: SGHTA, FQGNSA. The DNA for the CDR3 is TGTGCCAGCAGCTTAGGCGGGACAGGGGGTTCCACTGAAGCTTTCTTT. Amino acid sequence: CASSLGGTGGSTEAFF.

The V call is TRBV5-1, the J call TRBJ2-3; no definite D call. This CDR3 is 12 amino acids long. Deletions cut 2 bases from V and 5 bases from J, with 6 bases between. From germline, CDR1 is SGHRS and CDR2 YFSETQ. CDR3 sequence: CASSFSRDTQYF. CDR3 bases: TGCGCCAGCAGCTTTTCCAGAGATACGCAGTATTTT. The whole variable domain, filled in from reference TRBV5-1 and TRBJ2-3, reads KAGVTQTPRYLIKTRGQQVTLSCSPISGHRSVSWYQQTPGQGLQFLFEYFSETQRNKGNFPGRFSGRQFSNSRSEMNVSTLELGDSALYLCASSFSRDTQYFGPGTRLTVL.

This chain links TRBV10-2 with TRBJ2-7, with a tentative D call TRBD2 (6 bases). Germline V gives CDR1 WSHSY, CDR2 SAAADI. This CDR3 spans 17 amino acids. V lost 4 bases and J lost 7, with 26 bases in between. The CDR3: CASSGQGWKSGAGEQYF. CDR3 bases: TGCGCCAGCAGTGGCCAAGGGTGGAAGTCGGGAGCGGGTGAGCAGTACTTC.

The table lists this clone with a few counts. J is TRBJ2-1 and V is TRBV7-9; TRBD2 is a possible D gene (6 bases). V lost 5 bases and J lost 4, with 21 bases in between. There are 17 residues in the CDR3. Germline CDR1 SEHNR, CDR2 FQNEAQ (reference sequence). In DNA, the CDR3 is TGTGCCAGCAGCCTACCCCCCGGGACTCCGGGGTACAATGAGCAGTTCTTC. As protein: CASSLPPGTPGYNEQFF.

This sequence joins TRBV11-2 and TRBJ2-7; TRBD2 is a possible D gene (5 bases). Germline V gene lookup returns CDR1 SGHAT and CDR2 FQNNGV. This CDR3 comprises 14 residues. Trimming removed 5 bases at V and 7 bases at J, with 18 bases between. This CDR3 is CASSRRLDSGEQYF. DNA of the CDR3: TGTGCCAGCAGCCGTCGGCTTGACTCGGGGGAGCAGTACTTC.

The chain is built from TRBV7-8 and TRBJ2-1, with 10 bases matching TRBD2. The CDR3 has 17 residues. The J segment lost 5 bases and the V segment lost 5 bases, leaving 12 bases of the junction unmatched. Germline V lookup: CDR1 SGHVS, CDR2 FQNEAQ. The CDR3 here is CASSHPRTSGKNNEQFF. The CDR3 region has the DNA TGTGCCAGCAGCCACCCCCGAACTAGCGGGAAGAACAATGAGCAGTTCTTC.

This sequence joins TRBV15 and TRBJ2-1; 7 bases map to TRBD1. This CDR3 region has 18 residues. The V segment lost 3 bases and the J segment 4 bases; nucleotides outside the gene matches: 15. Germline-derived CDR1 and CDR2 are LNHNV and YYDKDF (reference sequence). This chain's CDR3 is CATSSLFTGAGGYNEQFF. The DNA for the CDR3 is TGTGCCACCAGCAGCCTCTTTACAGGGGCCGGAGGTTACAATGAGCAGTTCTTC.

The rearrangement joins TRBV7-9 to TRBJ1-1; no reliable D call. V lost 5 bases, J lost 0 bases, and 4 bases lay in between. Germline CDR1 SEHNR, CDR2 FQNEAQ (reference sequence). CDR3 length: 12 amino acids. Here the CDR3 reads CASSLMNTEAFF. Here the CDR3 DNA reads TGTGCCAGCAGCCTTATGAACACTGAAGCTTTCTTT. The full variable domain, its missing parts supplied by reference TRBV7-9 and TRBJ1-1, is DTGVSQNPRHKITKRGQNVTFRCDPISEHNRLYWYRQTLGQGPEFLTYFQNEAQLEKSRLLSDRFSAERPKGSFSTLEIQRTEQGDSAMYLCASSLMNTEAFFGQGTRLTVV.

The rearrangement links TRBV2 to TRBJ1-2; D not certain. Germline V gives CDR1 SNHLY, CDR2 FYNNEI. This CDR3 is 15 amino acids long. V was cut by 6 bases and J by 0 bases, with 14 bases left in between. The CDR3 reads CASSGGRRANYGYTF. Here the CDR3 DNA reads TGTGCCAGCAGCGGAGGGAGGAGGGCTAACTATGGCTACACCTTC.

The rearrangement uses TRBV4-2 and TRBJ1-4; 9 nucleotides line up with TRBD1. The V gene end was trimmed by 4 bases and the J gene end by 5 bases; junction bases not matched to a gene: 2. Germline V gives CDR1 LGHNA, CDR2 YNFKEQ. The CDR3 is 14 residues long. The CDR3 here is CASSLGTGNEKLFF. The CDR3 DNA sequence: TGTGCCAGCAGCCTCGGGACAGGGAATGAAAAACTGTTTTTT.

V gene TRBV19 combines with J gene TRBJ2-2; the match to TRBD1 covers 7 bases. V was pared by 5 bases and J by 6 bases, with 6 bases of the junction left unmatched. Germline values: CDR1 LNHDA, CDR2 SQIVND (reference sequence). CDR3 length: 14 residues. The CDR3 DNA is TGTGCCAGTAGTTTCATCCAGGGGGCCGGGGAGCTGTTTTTT. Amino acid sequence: CASSFIQGAGELFF.

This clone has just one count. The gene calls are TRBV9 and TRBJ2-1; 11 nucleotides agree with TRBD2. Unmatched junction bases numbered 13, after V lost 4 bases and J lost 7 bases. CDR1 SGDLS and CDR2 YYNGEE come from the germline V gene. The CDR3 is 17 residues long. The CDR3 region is CASSPRLAGTGGNEQFF. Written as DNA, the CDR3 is TGTGCCAGCAGCCCCAGACTAGCGGGGACGGGCGGGAATGAGCAGTTCTTC. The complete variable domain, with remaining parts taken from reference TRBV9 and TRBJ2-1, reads DSGVTQTPKHLITATGQRVTLRCSPRSGDLSVYWYQQSLDQGLQFLIQYYNGEERAKGNILERFSAQQFPDLHSELNLSSLELGDSALYFCASSPRLAGTGGNEQFFGPGTRLTVL.

The CDR3 reads CASSQEGENEKLFF. For the CDR3, the DNA is TGCGCCAGCAGCCAAGAGGGCGAGAATGAAAAACTGTTTTTT. The gene calls are TRBV4-3 and TRBJ1-4; no firm D call. CDR1 is LGHNA and CDR2 is YSLEER in the germline V gene. Trimming pared 0 bases from V and 5 bases from J, leaving 7 bases between. This CDR3 has 14 amino acids.

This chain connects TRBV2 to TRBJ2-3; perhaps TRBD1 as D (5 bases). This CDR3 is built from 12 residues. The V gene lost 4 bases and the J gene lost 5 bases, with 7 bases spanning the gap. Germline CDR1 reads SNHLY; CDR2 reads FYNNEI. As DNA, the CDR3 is TGTGCCAGCAGTGCCAGGGTAGATACGCAGTATTTT. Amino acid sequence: CASSARVDTQYF.

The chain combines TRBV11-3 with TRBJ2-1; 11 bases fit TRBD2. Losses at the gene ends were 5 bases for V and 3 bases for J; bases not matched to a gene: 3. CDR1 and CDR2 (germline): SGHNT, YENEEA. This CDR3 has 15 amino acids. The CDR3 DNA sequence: TGTGCCAGCAGCACGGGACTAGCGGACTACAATGAGCAGTTCTTC. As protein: CASSTGLADYNEQFF. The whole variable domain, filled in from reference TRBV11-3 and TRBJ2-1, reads EAGVVQSPRYKIIEKKQPVAFWCNPISGHNTLYWYLQNLGQGPELLIRYENEEAVDDSQLPKDRFSAERLKGVDSTLKIQPAELGDSAVYLCASSTGLADYNEQFFGPGTRLTVL.

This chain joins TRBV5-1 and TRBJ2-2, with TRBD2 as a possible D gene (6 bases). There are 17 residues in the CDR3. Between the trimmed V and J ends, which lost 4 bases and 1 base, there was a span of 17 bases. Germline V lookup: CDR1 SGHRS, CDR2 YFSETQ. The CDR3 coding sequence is TGCGCCAGCAGCCGTGTGGGGGGAGGAAGGAACACCGGGGAGCTGTTTTTT. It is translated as CASSRVGGGRNTGELFF. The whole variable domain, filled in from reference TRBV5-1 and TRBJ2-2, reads KAGVTQTPRYLIKTRGQQVTLSCSPISGHRSVSWYQQTPGQGLQFLFEYFSETQRNKGNFPGRFSGRQFSNSRSEMNVSTLELGDSALYLCASSRVGGGRNTGELFFGEGSRLTVL.

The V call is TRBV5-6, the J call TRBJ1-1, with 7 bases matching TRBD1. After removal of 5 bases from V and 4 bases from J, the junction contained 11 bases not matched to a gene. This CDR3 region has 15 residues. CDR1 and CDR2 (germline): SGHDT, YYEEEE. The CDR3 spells CASRLAQSGGTEAFF. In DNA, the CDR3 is TGTGCCAGCAGACTAGCTCAATCAGGGGGCACTGAAGCTTTCTTT.

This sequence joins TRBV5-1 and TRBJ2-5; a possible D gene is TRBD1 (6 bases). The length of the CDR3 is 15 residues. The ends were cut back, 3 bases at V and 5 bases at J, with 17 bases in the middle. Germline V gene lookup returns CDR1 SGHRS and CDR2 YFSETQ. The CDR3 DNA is TGCGCCAGCAGCTGGGGGCTACAGGGACGGGAGACCCAGTACTTC. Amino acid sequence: CASSWGLQGRETQYF.

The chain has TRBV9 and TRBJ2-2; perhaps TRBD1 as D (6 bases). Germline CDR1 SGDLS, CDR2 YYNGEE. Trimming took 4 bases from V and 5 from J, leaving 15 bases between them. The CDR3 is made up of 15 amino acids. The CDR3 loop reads CASSQGHRKTGELFF. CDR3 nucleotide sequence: TGTGCCAGCAGCCAGGGACACCGGAAAACCGGGGAGCTGTTTTTT.

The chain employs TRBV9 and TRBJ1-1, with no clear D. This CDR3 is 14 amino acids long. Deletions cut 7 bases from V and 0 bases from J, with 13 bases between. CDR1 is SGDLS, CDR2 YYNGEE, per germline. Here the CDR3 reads CASARGELNTEAFF. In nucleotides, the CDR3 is TGTGCCAGCGCCCGGGGAGAGCTGAACACTGAAGCTTTCTTT.

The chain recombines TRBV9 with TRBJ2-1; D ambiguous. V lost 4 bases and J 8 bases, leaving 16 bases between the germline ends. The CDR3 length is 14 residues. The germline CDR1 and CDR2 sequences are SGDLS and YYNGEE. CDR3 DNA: TGTGCCAGCAGCCCTCCAGATTGGGCCCATGAGCAGTTCTTC. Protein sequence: CASSPPDWAHEQFF.

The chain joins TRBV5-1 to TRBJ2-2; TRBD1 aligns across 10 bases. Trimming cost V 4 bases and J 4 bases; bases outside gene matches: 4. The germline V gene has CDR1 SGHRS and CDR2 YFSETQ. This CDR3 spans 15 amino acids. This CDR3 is CASSLRDRGTGELFF. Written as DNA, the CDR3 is TGCGCCAGCAGCCTCCGGGACAGGGGCACCGGGGAGCTGTTTTTT.

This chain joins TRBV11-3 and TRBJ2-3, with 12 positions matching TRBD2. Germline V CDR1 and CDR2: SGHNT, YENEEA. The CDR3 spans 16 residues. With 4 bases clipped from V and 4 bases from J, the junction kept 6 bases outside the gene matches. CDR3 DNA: TGTGCCAGCAGCTCCCCGACTAGCGGGAGTCCAGATACGCAGTATTTT. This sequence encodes CASSSPTSGSPDTQYF.